This T cell receptor (beta chain) was observed in a study of cytomegalovirus exposure and HLA in healthy donors. Study-level background: HLA-typed donors were the source of 82 million or so unique TCRs, which an early data release held.

Study-wide results and limits: Most TCR sequences were rare, but some public TCRs occurred in many donors. A later analysis showed TCR association rates differing by HLA locus, peaking at DRB1 and lowest at HLA-C.

V trimming: 1 base; J trimming: 0 bases; junction bases outside the gene matches: 8. Germline V CDR1 and CDR2: MNHNS, SASEGT. The CDR3 length is 18 residues. It was with 60 Vbeta and 13 Jbeta primers that the PCR ran. Original analysis: The authors later counted roughly 77 million unique TCR beta chains, 9 million to 12 million of them shared. Method: immunoSEQ multiplex PCR; TCRdb's copy keeps in-frame clones and lacks some. V and J calls and clone size are given by that table; D and trimming were obtained from the DNA. Of about 160,000 clones in the sample, 70% to 90% were seen once. As to this clone: Its target is unknown.

Material for sequencing was PBMCs. The sequence was collected from a man younger than 35 in good health and CMV-seropositive. The chain couples TRBV6-1 to TRBJ2-3; 9 bases match TRBD2. The CDR3 protein is CASSEGLAGDVSTDTQYF. The CDR3 region has the DNA TGTGCCAGCAGTGAAGGGTTAGCGGGGGATGTTAGCACAGATACGCAGTATTTT.